Sequencing of this T cell receptor beta chain was carried out in a study of blood T cell repertoires in COVID-19. About the research overall: COVID-19 samples, acute and convalescent, were from the United States, Italy and Spain. Sources were T cells, B-cell-depleted T cells, or PBMCs; the material itself was cDNA or gDNA.

CDR1 and CDR2 (germline): SGHVS, FQNEAQ. The CDR3 loop spans 12 amino acids. The germline V and J ends were trimmed by 11 bases and 2 bases, with 11 bases remaining between them. In the authors' workflow: Researchers report that nucleated cell counts were estimated from reference gene primer amplification. TCRdb keeps only in-frame clones here, not all; method: immunoSEQ multiplex PCR. That table supplies the V and J calls and clone size; D and trimming were determined from the DNA. This table has about 59,000 clones, under 85% appearing once. The source of this sequence is a woman at least 80 years old with acute or convalescent COVID-19. This rearrangement joins TRBV7-8 to TRBJ2-3, with D hard to call. Sequenced: peripheral blood. CDR3 sequence reads: CASRWYTDTQYF. CDR3 DNA sequence: TGTGCCTCCAGGTGGTACACAGATACGCAGTATTTT.